This T cell receptor (beta chain) was captured in a study of human T cells and chemical hapten exposure. Study-level background: Patients, mostly women, had alopecia areata, alopecia totalis or alopecia universalis.

The library attached unique molecular identifiers to individual cDNA molecules. One entry per CDR3 protein results from TCRdb running MiXCR on the RACE reads. The table shows roughly 180,000 distinct CDR3 sequences, with around 22% occurring only once. The study, taken as a whole, reports: Expanded TCRs were compared with controls, and the expanded TCRs formed significantly more large CDR3 similarity clusters.

CDR1 SNHLY and CDR2 FYNNEI come from the germline V gene. This CDR3 has 11 residues. With 7 bases removed from V and 5 bases from J, the gap between germline ends came to 8 bases. This clonotype has more than one count but fewer than ten. The antigen is not known. Time point given: patch test 1, 2 weeks after DPC sensitization. This sample's treatment: therapeutic diphenylcyclopropenone sensitization with weekly scalp DPC. The study extracted total RNA from unfractionated whole blood. The origin of this receptor is a woman aged 45 to 65 with alopecia areata. Some clones in this sample may be carry-over from other donors' samples. The rearrangement joins TRBV2 to TRBJ1-1; D uncertain. Sequencing was performed on whole blood, taken in connection with sensitization to the hapten diphenylcyclopropenone (DPC). DNA for the CDR3: TGTGCCAGCACCCCCTCAACTGAAGCTTTCTTT. Translation: CASTPSTEAFF.